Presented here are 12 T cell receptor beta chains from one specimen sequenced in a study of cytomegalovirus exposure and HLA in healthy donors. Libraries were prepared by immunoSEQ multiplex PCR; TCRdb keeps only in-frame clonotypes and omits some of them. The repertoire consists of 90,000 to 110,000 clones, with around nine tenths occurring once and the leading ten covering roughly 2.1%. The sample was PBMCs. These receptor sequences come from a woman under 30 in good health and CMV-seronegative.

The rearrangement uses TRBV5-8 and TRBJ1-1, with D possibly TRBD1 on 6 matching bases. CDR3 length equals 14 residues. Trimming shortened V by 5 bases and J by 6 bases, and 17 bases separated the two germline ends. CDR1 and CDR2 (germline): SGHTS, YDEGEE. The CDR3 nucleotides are TGTGCCAGCAGAAAACAGGGTCAGGGCGCTGAAGCTTTCTTT. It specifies CASRKQGQGAEAFF.

The CDR3 is CASSPRLAASYEQYF. CDR3 coding DNA: TGTGCCAGCAGTCCCAGGCTAGCGGCCTCCTACGAGCAGTACTTC. J is TRBJ2-7 and V is TRBV28; 7 positions agree with TRBD2. Germline assignment: CDR1 MDHEN and CDR2 SYDVKM. The V gene end was trimmed by 5 bases and the J gene end by 0 bases; junction bases not matched to a gene: 7. The length of the CDR3 is 15 residues. The entire variable domain, with the rest obtained from reference TRBV28 and TRBJ2-7, is as follows: DVKVTQSSRYLVKRTGEKVFLECVQDMDHENMFWYRQDPGLGLRLIYFSYDVKMKEKGDIPEGYSVSREKKERFSLILESASTNQTSMYLCASSPRLAASYEQYFGPGTRLTVT.

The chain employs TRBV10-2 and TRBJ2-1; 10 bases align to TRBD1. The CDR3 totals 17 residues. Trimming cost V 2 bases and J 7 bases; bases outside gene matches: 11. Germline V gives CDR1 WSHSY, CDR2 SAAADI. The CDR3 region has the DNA TGCGCCAGCAGTGAGCCCCCCTGGACAGGGGGGCTGAATGAGCAGTTCTTC. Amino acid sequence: CASSEPPWTGGLNEQFF.

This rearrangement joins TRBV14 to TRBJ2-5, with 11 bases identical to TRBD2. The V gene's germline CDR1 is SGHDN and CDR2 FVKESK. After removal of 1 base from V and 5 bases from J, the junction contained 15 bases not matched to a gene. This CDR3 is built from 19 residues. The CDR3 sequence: CASSQVSISSGGFAETQYF. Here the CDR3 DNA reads TGTGCCAGCAGCCAAGTCTCTATCTCTAGCGGGGGGTTTGCGGAGACCCAGTACTTC.

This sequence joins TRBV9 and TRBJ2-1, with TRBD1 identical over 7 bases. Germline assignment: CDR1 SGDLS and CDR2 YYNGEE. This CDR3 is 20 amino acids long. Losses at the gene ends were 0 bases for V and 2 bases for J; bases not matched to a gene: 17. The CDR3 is CASSVDRRRPRGHPYNEQFF. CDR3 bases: TGTGCCAGCAGCGTAGACAGAAGAAGACCGAGGGGGCATCCCTACAATGAGCAGTTCTTC. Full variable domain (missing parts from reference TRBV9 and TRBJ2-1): DSGVTQTPKHLITATGQRVTLRCSPRSGDLSVYWYQQSLDQGLQFLIQYYNGEERAKGNILERFSAQQFPDLHSELNLSSLELGDSALYFCASSVDRRRPRGHPYNEQFFGPGTRLTVL.

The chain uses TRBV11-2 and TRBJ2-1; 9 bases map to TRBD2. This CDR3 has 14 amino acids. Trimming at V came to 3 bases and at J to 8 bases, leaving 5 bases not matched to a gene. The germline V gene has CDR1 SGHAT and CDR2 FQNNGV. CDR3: CASSFDSGRHEQFF. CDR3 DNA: TGTGCCAGCAGCTTTGATAGCGGGAGACATGAGCAGTTCTTC.

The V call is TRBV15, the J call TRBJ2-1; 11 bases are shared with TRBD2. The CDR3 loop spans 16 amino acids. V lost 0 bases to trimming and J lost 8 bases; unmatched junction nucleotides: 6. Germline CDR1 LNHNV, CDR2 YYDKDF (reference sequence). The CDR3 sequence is CATSRDLTSGSDEQFF. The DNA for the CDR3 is TGTGCCACCAGCAGAGATCTCACTAGCGGGAGTGATGAGCAGTTCTTC.

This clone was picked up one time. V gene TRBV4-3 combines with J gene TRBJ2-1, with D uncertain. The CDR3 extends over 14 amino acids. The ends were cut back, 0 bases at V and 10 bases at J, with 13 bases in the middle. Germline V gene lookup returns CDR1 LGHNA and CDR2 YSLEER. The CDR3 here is CASSQDFSDWEQFF. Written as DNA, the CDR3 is TGCGCCAGCAGCCAAGATTTCAGTGATTGGGAGCAGTTCTTC.

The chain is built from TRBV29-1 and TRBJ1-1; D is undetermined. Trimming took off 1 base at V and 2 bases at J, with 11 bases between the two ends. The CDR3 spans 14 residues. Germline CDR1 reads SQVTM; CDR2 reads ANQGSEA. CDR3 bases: TGCAGCGTTGAAGTCGGACTTTTTAACACTGAAGCTTTCTTT. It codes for CSVEVGLFNTEAFF.

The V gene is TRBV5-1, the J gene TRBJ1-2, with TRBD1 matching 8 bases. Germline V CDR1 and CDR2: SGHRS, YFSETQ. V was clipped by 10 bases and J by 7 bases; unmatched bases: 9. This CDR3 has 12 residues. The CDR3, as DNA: TGCGCCTGCACCGACAGGGGAGGTGGCTACACCTTC. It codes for CACTDRGGGYTF.

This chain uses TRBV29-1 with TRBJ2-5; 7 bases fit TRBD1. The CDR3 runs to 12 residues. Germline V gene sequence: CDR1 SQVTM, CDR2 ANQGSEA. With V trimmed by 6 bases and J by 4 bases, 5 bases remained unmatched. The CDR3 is CSVSTGAETQYF. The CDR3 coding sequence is TGCAGCGTCAGTACAGGGGCAGAGACCCAGTACTTC.

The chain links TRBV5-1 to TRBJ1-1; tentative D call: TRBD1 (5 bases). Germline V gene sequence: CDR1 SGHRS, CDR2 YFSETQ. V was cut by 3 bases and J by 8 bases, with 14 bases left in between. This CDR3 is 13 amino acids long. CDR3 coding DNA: TGCGCCAGCAGCTCAATACTCGGACAAGAAGCTTTCTTT. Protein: CASSSILGQEAFF.